The 30 T cell receptor beta chains below all came from one sample that was sequenced in a study of cytomegalovirus exposure and HLA in healthy donors. A multiplex PCR was run with 60 Vbeta primers and 13 Jbeta primers. Measured with immunoSEQ multiplex PCR; TCRdb has only the in-frame clones, and not every one. The sample has over 150,000 clones, about four fifths seen once. The sequenced sample was PBMCs. The receptors stem from a male donor in good health and CMV-seropositive.

CDR3 nucleotides: TGTGCCAGCAGCTTAGATCCCCAGGGGCCTCGAGGCTACACCTTC. This encodes CASSLDPQGPRGYTF. The V and J genes are TRBV7-2 and TRBJ1-2, with a tentative D call TRBD1 (6 bases). The CDR3 sequence is 15 residues long. Germline V CDR1 and CDR2: SGHTA, FQGNSA. V was pared by 1 base and J by 8 bases, with 17 bases between.

This clone showed up just once. CDR3 residues: CASSSGQKGNTGELFF. In DNA form, the CDR3 reads TGTGCCAGCAGTTCCGGACAGAAAGGGAACACCGGGGAGCTGTTTTTT. V gene TRBV5-8 combines with J gene TRBJ2-2; maybe TRBD1 (6 bases). Trimming left V 5 bases short and J 1 base short, with 15 bases between. Per the germline V gene, CDR1 is SGHTS and CDR2 is YDEGEE. The CDR3 totals 16 residues.

This sequence joins TRBV5-6 and TRBJ1-2; D not certain. The CDR3 covers 13 residues. The V end lost 3 bases, the J end lost 6 bases, and 12 bases lay between the germline ends. Looked up from germline, CDR1 is SGHDT and CDR2 is YYEEEE. The CDR3 DNA sequence: TGTGCCAGCAGCTCGTACAATTCCCATGGCTACACCTTC. Translated, it gives CASSSYNSHGYTF.

The chain uses TRBV18 and TRBJ2-1, with 8 bases matching TRBD1. V was clipped by 3 bases and J by 8 bases; unmatched bases: 9. CDR1 KGHSH and CDR2 LQKENI come from the germline V gene. CDR3 size: 15 residues. CDR3 in amino acids: CASSPTGTGTDEQFF. Written as DNA, the CDR3 is TGTGCCAGCTCACCGACCGGGACAGGCACGGATGAGCAGTTCTTC.

This clone appeared a single time. This chain links TRBV6-5 with TRBJ2-1, with 8 nucleotides matching TRBD1. The germline V gene has CDR1 MNHEY and CDR2 SVGAGI. The CDR3 extends over 14 amino acids. With 4 bases clipped from V and 8 bases from J, the junction kept 7 bases outside the gene matches. CDR3 nucleotide sequence: TGTGCCAGCAGTTTCGGACAGGGTATCGATGAGCAGTTCTTC. Amino acid sequence: CASSFGQGIDEQFF.

The V and J genes are TRBV19 and TRBJ1-2; 8 nucleotides align to TRBD1. After removal of 7 bases from V and 5 bases from J, the junction contained 18 bases not matched to a gene. CDR3 length equals 17 residues. CDR1 is LNHDA and CDR2 is SQIVND in the germline V gene (reference sequence). The DNA of the CDR3 is TGTGCCAGTATCCCCACTGTGGGGACAGGAGCCTCTTATGGCTACACCTTC. Its translation is CASIPTVGTGASYGYTF.

The chain is built from TRBV27 and TRBJ1-2; perhaps TRBD1 as D (6 bases). V lost 5 bases to trimming and J lost 4 bases, with 11 bases between them. The CDR3 totals 13 residues. The germline V gene has CDR1 MNHEY and CDR2 SMNVEV (reference sequence). The CDR3 reads CASSASGVYGYTF. The DNA of the CDR3 is TGTGCCAGCAGTGCCTCAGGGGTCTATGGCTACACCTTC.

This clone was observed a single time. The J gene is TRBJ2-1, the V gene TRBV9; TRBD2 matches at 7 bases. V lost 3 bases and J lost 7; bases outside the gene matches: 13. There are 16 residues in the CDR3. Germline V CDR1 and CDR2: SGDLS, YYNGEE. CDR3 residues: CASSATLGGEVNEQFF. DNA of the CDR3: TGTGCCAGCAGCGCCACCCTGGGGGGGGAGGTAAATGAGCAGTTCTTC.

This clone appeared a single time. The chain has TRBV6-1 and TRBJ2-5; 7 positions match TRBD1. The end of the DNA fits TRBJ2-7 better, so the J call may be wrong. This CDR3 spans 12 amino acids. Germline V CDR1 and CDR2: MNHNS, SASEGT. The CDR3 DNA follows: TGTGCCAGCAGTGCACAGGGGTCCGAGCAGTACTTC. Translation gives CASSAQGSEQYF.

V and J are TRBV9 and TRBJ1-2; 8 bases map to TRBD1. The CDR3 loop spans 16 amino acids. Germline values: CDR1 SGDLS, CDR2 YYNGEE. Losses at the gene ends were 4 bases for V and 4 bases for J; bases not matched to a gene: 12. The chain's CDR3 is CASSLGTGTSSYGYTF. CDR3 nucleotides: TGTGCCAGCAGCCTTGGGACAGGCACTTCTTCCTATGGCTACACCTTC.

The V gene is TRBV6-5, the J gene TRBJ2-3; the match to TRBD2 covers 12 bases. The CDR3 totals 14 residues. Per germline, CDR1 MNHEY and CDR2 SVGAGI. V was pared by 7 bases and J by 4 bases, with 3 bases of the junction left unmatched. CDR3: CASTGLAGSDTQYF. The DNA for the CDR3 is TGTGCCAGCACTGGACTAGCGGGGTCAGATACGCAGTATTTT.

This chain uses TRBV4-2 with TRBJ2-1; a possible D gene is TRBD2 (6 bases). V was pared by 1 base and J by 5 bases, with 15 bases between. CDR1 and CDR2 from the germline V gene are LGHNA and YNFKEQ. The CDR3 covers 16 residues. The CDR3 region is CASSQGSLGTDNEQFF. The DNA of the CDR3 is TGTGCCAGCAGCCAAGGTAGTCTCGGGACTGACAATGAGCAGTTCTTC.

The V and J genes are TRBV14 and TRBJ1-5; a possible D gene is TRBD1 (6 bases). CDR3 size: 15 residues. Germline CDR1 reads SGHDN; CDR2 reads FVKESK. V lost 3 bases to trimming and J lost 7 bases, with 16 bases between them. The CDR3 loop is CASSQVNREGQPQHF. CDR3 DNA: TGTGCCAGCAGCCAGGTCAACAGGGAGGGACAGCCCCAGCATTTT.

V usage is TRBV6-5 and J usage is TRBJ2-1; 13 bases fit TRBD2. The V segment lost 2 bases and the J segment 4 bases; nucleotides outside the gene matches: 2. CDR3 size: 16 residues. Germline CDR1 reads MNHEY; CDR2 reads SVGAGI. The CDR3 here is CASSYGTSGAYNEQFF. In DNA form, the CDR3 reads TGTGCCAGCAGTTACGGGACTAGCGGGGCGTACAATGAGCAGTTCTTC.

Notes on this clone: Other nucleotide sequences in the sample specify the same CDR3. This chain joins TRBV7-9 and TRBJ2-5; 7 bases fit TRBD2. CDR1 and CDR2 from the germline V gene are SEHNR and FQNEAQ (reference sequence). Trimming cost V 5 bases and J 4 bases; bases outside gene matches: 1. This CDR3 region has 12 residues. CDR3 sequence: CASSGGGETQYF. In DNA, the CDR3 is TGTGCCAGCAGCGGGGGGGGAGAGACCCAGTACTTC.

The rearrangement uses TRBV19 and TRBJ1-1; the D gene is possibly TRBD1 (5 bases). This CDR3 contains 13 residues. V was cut by 3 bases and J by 6 bases, with 11 bases left in between. Germline V gives CDR1 LNHDA, CDR2 SQIVND (reference sequence). CDR3: CASSIQGWAEAFF. The CDR3 bases are TGTGCCAGTAGTATTCAGGGATGGGCTGAAGCTTTCTTT.

The rearrangement uses TRBV6-6 and TRBJ2-7, with D perhaps matching TRBD2 (5 bases). The V gene lost 7 bases and the J gene lost 4 bases, with 20 bases spanning the gap. CDR1 is MNHNY and CDR2 is SVGAGI in the germline V gene (reference sequence). The CDR3 runs to 15 residues. The DNA for the CDR3 is TGTGCCAGCACCTCCCCCGGGATGAAGCAGTACGAGCAGTACTTC. It specifies CASTSPGMKQYEQYF.

This clone was detected only a few times. V usage is TRBV29-1 and J usage is TRBJ1-1; 8 bases are shared with TRBD1. The germline V gene has CDR1 SQVTM and CDR2 ANQGSEA. After removal of 5 bases from V and 2 bases from J, the junction contained 16 bases not matched to a gene. This CDR3 spans 17 amino acids. CDR3 in amino acids: CSVYKATGAWGNTEAFF. CDR3 bases: TGCAGCGTTTATAAAGCGACAGGGGCTTGGGGTAACACTGAAGCTTTCTTT.

About this clone itself: The final CDR3 position lacks the conserved phenylalanine or tryptophan, pointing to a likely read error. This chain joins TRBV13 and TRBJ1-1, with a tentative D call TRBD1 (5 bases). Per germline, CDR1 PRHDT and CDR2 FYEKMQ (reference sequence). The V end lost 3 bases, the J end lost 4 bases, and 9 bases lay between the germline ends. This CDR3 is 13 amino acids long. CDR3 in DNA: TGTGCCAGCAGCTTCAGGGAGGGCACTGAAGCTTTCTCT. Translating gives CASSFREGTEAFS.

This chain joins TRBV5-6 and TRBJ1-1, with 8 bases identical to TRBD1. The length of the CDR3 is 13 residues. CDR1 is SGHDT, CDR2 YYEEEE, per germline. Trimming cost V 3 bases and J 7 bases; bases outside gene matches: 5. The CDR3 region is CASSSDRVYEAFF. Here the CDR3 DNA reads TGTGCCAGCAGCTCGGACAGGGTTTATGAAGCTTTCTTT.

In DNA, the CDR3 is TGTGCCAGCAGCTTGGACAGGAACACCGGGGAGCTGTTTTTT. Translated: CASSLDRNTGELFF. The chain employs TRBV5-4 and TRBJ2-2; D not resolved. This CDR3 comprises 14 residues. V was shortened by 0 bases and J by 1 base, with 4 bases between the two germline ends. Germline V gene lookup returns CDR1 SGHNT and CDR2 YYREEE (reference sequence).

The J gene is TRBJ2-1, the V gene TRBV30, with D maybe TRBD2 (5 bases). In germline, CDR1 is GTSNPN, CDR2 SVGIG (reference sequence). The V end was cut by 1 base, the J end by 0 bases, with 16 bases between. This CDR3 comprises 17 residues. CDR3 residues: CAWSGGREGSSYNEQFF. The CDR3 bases are TGTGCCTGGAGTGGAGGGAGAGAAGGTAGCTCCTACAATGAGCAGTTCTTC.

The chain couples TRBV7-9 to TRBJ1-1; 8 bases match TRBD1. The germline CDR1 and CDR2 sequences are SEHNR and FQNEAQ (reference sequence). J lost 7 bases, V lost 5 bases, and 9 bases had no gene match. The CDR3 covers 14 residues. CDR3 nucleotides: TGTGCCAGCAGCCCAGGGGGCTTAGGGGGTGAAGCTTTCTTT. Its translation: CASSPGGLGGEAFF. Looking up the rest from reference TRBV7-9 and TRBJ1-1 gives the full variable domain: DTGVSQNPRHKITKRGQNVTFRCDPISEHNRLYWYRQTLGQGPEFLTYFQNEAQLEKSRLLSDRFSAERPKGSFSTLEIQRTEQGDSAMYLCASSPGGLGGEAFFGQGTRLTVV.

The chain joins TRBV20-1 to TRBJ1-3; D is uncertain. Germline values: CDR1 DFQATT, CDR2 SNEGSKA (reference sequence). The V end lost 2 bases, the J end lost 4 bases, and 3 bases lay between the germline ends. CDR3 size: 11 residues. The CDR3 coding sequence is TGCAGTGCTAGACAGGGAAACACCATATATTTT. It translates to CSARQGNTIYF.

V and J are TRBV7-2 and TRBJ2-1, with 12 bases identical to TRBD2. The CDR3 runs to 15 residues. Germline lookup yields CDR1 SGHTA and CDR2 FQGNSA. With V trimmed by 4 bases and J by 8 bases, 6 bases remained unmatched. As DNA, the CDR3 is TGTGCCAGCAGCTCACCTAGCGGGGGGGGATATGAGCAGTTCTTC. Translating gives CASSSPSGGGYEQFF.

J is TRBJ2-3 and V is TRBV10-2; TRBD2 aligns across 7 bases. Per germline, CDR1 WSHSY and CDR2 SAAADI. This CDR3 comprises 16 residues. Losses at the gene ends were 6 bases for V and 2 bases for J; bases not matched to a gene: 11. The CDR3, as DNA: TGCGCCAGCAGGGGCTTGGGGGGGGAGGCCACAGATACGCAGTATTTT. Protein: CASRGLGGEATDTQYF.

This clone came up a few times. The junction differs from germline at one of its ends, possibly a read error. The DNA of the CDR3 is TGTGCCAGCAGCCGCACGACAAGGACTACGTACGGGCAGTACTTC. It encodes CASSRTTRTTYGQYF. V and J are TRBV6-5 and TRBJ2-7, with D tentatively TRBD2 (6 bases). Germline CDR1 MNHEY, CDR2 SVGAGI. The CDR3 consists of 15 residues.

J is TRBJ2-7 and V is TRBV6-1, with TRBD2 as a possible D gene (6 bases). The germline CDR1 and CDR2 sequences are MNHNS and SASEGT. This CDR3 has 16 residues. Trimming took 2 bases from V and 2 from J, leaving 16 bases between them. The CDR3 region has the DNA TGTGCCAGCAGTGAATCGGCTGCGGGGCGCCCCTACGAGCAGTACTTC. It specifies CASSESAAGRPYEQYF.

This clone occurred a few times. The genes are TRBV5-6 and TRBJ2-3; D possibly corresponds to TRBD2 (5 bases). Germline CDR1 is SGHDT and CDR2 is YYEEEE. The CDR3 extends over 15 amino acids. V lost 5 bases to trimming and J lost 4 bases, with 17 bases between them. CDR3 loop: CASSSIPGIADTQYF. CDR3 in DNA: TGTGCCAGCAGTTCTATCCCGGGAATAGCAGATACGCAGTATTTT. Full variable domain (remainder filled in from reference TRBV5-6 and TRBJ2-3): DAGVTQSPTHLIKTRGQQVTLRCSPKSGHDTVSWYQQALGQGPQFIFQYYEEEERQRGNFPDRFSGHQFPNYSSELNVNALLLGDSALYLCASSSIPGIADTQYFGPGTRLTVL.

CDR3 DNA sequence: TGTGCCAGCAGTGGGGAGGGGAGGATCACTGAAGCTTTCTTT. It translates to CASSGEGRITEAFF. The chain carries TRBV2 and TRBJ1-1; D is perhaps TRBD1 (5 bases). V gave up 4 bases and J gave up 4 bases, with 13 bases separating them. This CDR3 has 14 amino acids. Germline CDR1 is SNHLY and CDR2 is FYNNEI.